The following is a T cell receptor (beta chain) sequence with its context. Antigen unknown. The sample originates from a study of cytomegalovirus exposure and HLA in healthy donors. As for the study in general: Prior work identified 120 million or so unique TCR beta sequences in approximately 200 million T cells.

Findings and limits, study-wide: A later analysis reportedly found that, within productive TCRs, an Asian-associated ancestry cluster had fewer N-insertions than the mean observed across the roughly 700 donors. Previous analysis showed most TCR beta V segments were productive about 87% or about 30% of the time. When analyzed later, a missense DCLRE1C variant was found to be linked to TCR beta V- and J-gene trimming.

CDR1 is SGHAT, CDR2 FQNNGV, per germline. The CDR3 runs to 13 residues. Trimming removed 0 bases at V and 8 bases at J, with 10 bases between. Primers for the PCR totalled 60 Vbeta and 13 Jbeta. Profiled with immunoSEQ multiplex PCR; TCRdb holds only in-frame clones, not every one. The sample yields about 91,000 clones, 86% seen once. The TCR comes from a man younger than 40 in good health and CMV-seropositive. The J gene is TRBJ1-2, the V gene TRBV11-2; D might be TRBD1 (5 bases). Material for sequencing was PBMCs. The CDR3: CASSLEGGRGYTF. CDR3 sequence (DNA): TGTGCCAGCAGCTTAGAGGGGGGAAGGGGCTACACCTTC.